The 30 T cell receptor beta chains reported below all come from one sample, sequenced in a study of blood T cells in healthy people across ages. With a J-beta primer mix and a sample-barcoded 5' primer, a second PCR ran about 7 to 12 cycles. TCRdb reanalysed the 5' RACE reads using MiXCR and keeps one entry per CDR3 protein. Of about 560,000 distinct CDR3 sequences in the sample, around a quarter were seen once. The same data also contributed to another study, on T cells of mothers and their children.

Sequenced sample: blood. Every receptor here comes from a boy aged 2 to 9 in good health.

This clonotype appeared a few times. The chain combines TRBV12-5 with TRBJ2-5, with 7 nucleotides matching TRBD1. Germline V lookup: CDR1 LGHNT, CDR2 FRNRAP. V trimming: 4 bases; J trimming: 0 bases; junction bases outside the gene matches: 2. The CDR3 sequence is 14 residues long. CDR3 sequence reads: CASGSGGDQETQYF. CDR3 bases: TGTGCTAGTGGTTCAGGGGGAGACCAAGAGACCCAGTACTTC.

The chain is built from TRBV6-5 and TRBJ2-5, with a tentative D call TRBD2 (5 bases). In germline, CDR1 is MNHEY, CDR2 SVGAGI. V was trimmed by 11 bases and J by 5 bases, leaving 18 bases between them. The CDR3 length is 13 residues. This CDR3 is CASTPRRSETQYF. In DNA, the CDR3 is TGTGCCTCGACGCCCCGGAGGTCGGAGACCCAGTACTTC.

The chain couples TRBV5-6 to TRBJ2-5; D gene uncertain. This CDR3 is 13 amino acids long. Trimming pared 4 bases from V and 5 bases from J, leaving 12 bases between. Germline-derived CDR1 and CDR2 are SGHDT and YYEEEE. CDR3 sequence: CASSANRKETQYF. CDR3 nucleotide sequence: TGTGCCAGCAGCGCCAATCGGAAGGAGACCCAGTACTTC. Full variable domain (outside the CDR3, taken from reference TRBV5-6 and TRBJ2-5): DAGVTQSPTHLIKTRGQQVTLRCSPKSGHDTVSWYQQALGQGPQFIFQYYEEEERQRGNFPDRFSGHQFPNYSSELNVNALLLGDSALYLCASSANRKETQYFGPGTRLLVL.

There are a few counts of this clonotype. CDR3 nucleotide sequence: TGTGCCAGCAGTGTAGGGTCCACGGGAAAAGAGACCCAGTACTTC. Amino acid sequence: CASSVGSTGKETQYF. This sequence joins TRBV2 and TRBJ2-5; D possibly corresponds to TRBD2 (5 bases). Trimming cost V 4 bases and J 3 bases, with 15 bases left between them. CDR3 length: 15 residues. The V gene's germline CDR1 is SNHLY and CDR2 FYNNEI.

The chain employs TRBV7-2 and TRBJ1-2, with D unclear. The CDR3 is 14 residues long. Germline CDR1 SGHTA, CDR2 FQGNSA. The V end was cut by 5 bases, the J end by 8 bases, with 18 bases between. The CDR3: CASSRPEGAGGYTF. The CDR3 DNA reads as TGTGCCAGCAGCCGTCCAGAGGGCGCTGGCGGCTACACCTTC.

Details on this clonotype: A much larger clone sits a single nucleotide away, making a read error possible. The V gene is TRBV18, the J gene TRBJ2-1; no clear D. The CDR3 loop spans 13 amino acids. Germline V CDR1 and CDR2: KGHSH, LQKENI. Deletions cut 4 bases from V and 6 bases from J, with 10 bases between. The CDR3 here is CASSQGICNEQFF. The CDR3 DNA is TGTGCCAGCTCACAAGGCATCTGCAATGAGCAGTTCTTC. The full variable domain, with the rest looked up from reference TRBV18 and TRBJ2-1, is NAGVMQNPRHLVRRRGQEARLRCSPMKGHSHVYWYRQLPEEGLKFMVYLQKENIIDESGMPKERFSAEFPKEGPSILRIQQVVRGDSAAYFCASSQGICNEQFFGPGTRLTVL.

The chain joins TRBV12-3 or TRBV12-4 to TRBJ2-1; 9 nucleotides line up with TRBD1. V lost 8 bases, J lost 0 bases, and 14 bases stayed unmatched. The CDR3 is 18 amino acids. The CDR3: CASLGGQGPLSSYNEQFF. The DNA for the CDR3 is TGTGCCAGCCTGGGGGGACAGGGCCCCCTGAGCTCCTACAATGAGCAGTTCTTC.

V usage is TRBV5-6 and J usage is TRBJ2-3, with TRBD1 identical over 8 bases. The length of the CDR3 is 16 residues. The germline V gene has CDR1 SGHDT and CDR2 YYEEEE. Trimming at V came to 0 bases and at J to 2 bases, leaving 5 bases not matched to a gene. The CDR3 DNA reads as TGTGCCAGCAGCTTGGTGACAGGGGTCCTCACAGATACGCAGTATTTT. Protein sequence: CASSLVTGVLTDTQYF.

The J gene is TRBJ1-2, the V gene TRBV29-1, with TRBD1 as a possible D gene (5 bases). Trimming took off 2 bases at V and 8 bases at J, with 9 bases between the two ends. This CDR3 comprises 11 residues. The germline gives CDR1 SQVTM, CDR2 ANQGSEA. The CDR3 DNA sequence: TGCAGCGTTGAACAGGGTCAAGGCTACACCTTC. The encoded protein is CSVEQGQGYTF.

This rearrangement joins TRBV7-3 to TRBJ1-1; D gene unclear. V lost 3 bases and J 4 bases, leaving 9 bases between the germline ends. This CDR3 is 13 amino acids long. Germline CDR1 SGHTA, CDR2 FQGTGA. CDR3 nucleotide sequence: TGTGCCAGCAGCTTTGATAGTGTCACTGAAGCTTTCTTT. It is translated as CASSFDSVTEAFF.

The rearrangement joins TRBV29-1 to TRBJ2-7; D unresolved. This CDR3 has 11 residues. Per germline, CDR1 SQVTM and CDR2 ANQGSEA. V lost 8 bases, J lost 2 bases, and 10 bases lay in between. In DNA, the CDR3 is TGCAGCCTAGTTTGTGCCTACGAGCAGTACTTC. As protein: CSLVCAYEQYF.

This chain joins TRBV5-5 and TRBJ1-2; 11 nucleotides match TRBD1. The CDR3 consists of 18 residues. The junction had 10 bases not matched to a gene; V was cut back by 0 bases and J by 3 bases. Germline CDR1 is SGHKS and CDR2 is YYEKEE (reference sequence). In nucleotides, the CDR3 is TGTGCCAGCAGCTTGGAAACGGACAGGGGGCACCCCTACTATGGCTACACCTTC. Its translation is CASSLETDRGHPYYGYTF.

The rearrangement joins TRBV5-1 to TRBJ1-1; D remains ambiguous. The CDR3 contains 13 residues. Germline loops: CDR1 SGHRS, CDR2 YFSETQ. V was shortened by 1 base and J by 6 bases, with 10 bases between the two germline ends. This CDR3 reads CASSLTEVSEAFF. For the CDR3, the DNA is TGCGCCAGCAGCTTGACGGAGGTCTCTGAAGCTTTCTTT.

This clonotype was recorded a few times. The chain is built from TRBV19 and TRBJ2-7, with a possible D match to TRBD1 (5 bases). V was clipped by 1 base and J by 2 bases, with 12 bases between them. Germline V gene lookup returns CDR1 LNHDA and CDR2 SQIVND (reference sequence). The CDR3 covers 15 residues. CDR3 DNA: TGTGCCAGTAGTATAGCGGCAGACAGTACCTACGAGCAGTACTTC. Its translation: CASSIAADSTYEQYF.

This clonotype was recorded a few times. The chain is built from TRBV29-1 and TRBJ2-7, with TRBD1 identical over 7 bases. Germline-derived CDR1 and CDR2 are SQVTM and ANQGSEA. The CDR3 sequence is 12 residues long. Losses at the gene ends were 6 bases for V and 3 bases for J; bases not matched to a gene: 5. The CDR3 DNA follows: TGCAGCGTGGGAGACAGGGTCTACGAGCAGTACTTC. The encoded protein is CSVGDRVYEQYF.

The chain joins TRBV15 to TRBJ1-2, with TRBD1 as a possible D gene (6 bases). The CDR3 covers 18 residues. V lost 5 bases, J lost 2 bases, and 24 bases lay in between. CDR1 LNHNV and CDR2 YYDKDF come from the germline V gene (reference sequence). CDR3 sequence reads: CATSEFLGQLTENYGYTF. The CDR3 region has the DNA TGTGCCACCAGCGAGTTTTTGGGACAACTAACAGAGAACTATGGCTACACCTTC.

The V gene is TRBV2, the J gene TRBJ2-5; either TRBD1 or TRBD2 may fit D (5 bases each). V was cut by 6 bases and J by 5 bases, with 13 bases left in between. The CDR3 is 13 amino acids. Germline values: CDR1 SNHLY, CDR2 FYNNEI. The DNA for the CDR3 is TGTGCCAGCAGGAGGGGACCCCGGGAGACCCAGTACTTC. It encodes CASRRGPRETQYF. Looking up the rest from reference TRBV2 and TRBJ2-5 gives the full variable domain: EPEVTQTPSHQVTQMGQEVILRCVPISNHLYFYWYRQILGQKVEFLVSFYNNEISEKSEIFDDQFSVERPDGSNFTLKIRSTKLEDSAMYFCASRRGPRETQYFGPGTRLLVL.

This clonotype was seen more than once but under ten times. V is TRBV3-1 and J is TRBJ2-5, with D perhaps assigned TRBD1 or TRBD2 (6 bases each). The CDR3 is made up of 15 amino acids. V was pared by 5 bases and J by 3 bases, with 16 bases between. Germline CDR1 reads LGHDT; CDR2 reads YNNKEL (reference sequence). The CDR3 DNA follows: TGTGCCAGCAGCTATATGGGGGGCCCCAAAGAGACCCAGTACTTC. It encodes CASSYMGGPKETQYF.

This clonotype was detected only a few times. This rearrangement joins TRBV6-1 to TRBJ2-4; possible D gene TRBD2, 5 bases. The germline V gene encodes CDR1 MNHNS and CDR2 SASEGT. The CDR3 has 14 amino acids. V was shortened by 3 bases and J by 0 bases, with 6 bases between the two germline ends. The CDR3: CASSDGVAKNIQYF. The CDR3 region has the DNA TGTGCCAGCAGTGACGGGGTAGCCAAAAACATTCAGTACTTC.

V gene TRBV30 combines with J gene TRBJ1-2, with D possibly TRBD1 on 5 matching bases. The CDR3 has 12 residues. Deletions cut 0 bases from V and 7 bases from J, with 9 bases between. Germline loops: CDR1 GTSNPN, CDR2 SVGIG (reference sequence). For the CDR3, the DNA is TGTGCCTGGAGTGTACGGGGGAGTGGCTACACCTTC. Its translation is CAWSVRGSGYTF.

As regards this clonotype: A read error may account for a junction end that differs from germline. The chain has TRBV5-1 and TRBJ2-1, with a weak D call TRBD2 (5 bases). The CDR3 spans 13 residues. The germline V gene encodes CDR1 SGHRS and CDR2 YFSETQ. In DNA form, the CDR3 reads TGCGCCACCAGCCGGCGGGCAGACAATGAGCAGTTCTTC. Encoded protein: CATSRRADNEQFF.

This clonotype was seen only a few times. The chain has TRBV15 and TRBJ1-6, with D perhaps matching TRBD1 (5 bases). Trimming removed 4 bases from V and 8 bases from J, with 15 bases in between. This CDR3 spans 15 amino acids. Germline V lookup: CDR1 LNHNV, CDR2 YYDKDF (reference sequence). The CDR3 reads CATSKSGRGDSPLHF. The DNA for the CDR3 is TGTGCCACCAGCAAATCCGGACGGGGCGATTCACCCCTCCACTTT.

This clonotype was seen more than once but under ten times. The chain links TRBV7-9 to TRBJ2-3, with D unclear. V shed 0 bases and J shed 4 bases, with 5 bases lying between them. The CDR3 has 13 amino acids. CDR1 SEHNR and CDR2 FQNEAQ come from the germline V gene (reference sequence). CDR3 in amino acids: CASSLALPDTQYF. CDR3 DNA: TGTGCCAGCAGCTTAGCGCTCCCAGATACGCAGTATTTT. The variable domain in full, with the rest retrieved from reference TRBV7-9 and TRBJ2-3, is DTGVSQNPRHKITKRGQNVTFRCDPISEHNRLYWYRQTLGQGPEFLTYFQNEAQLEKSRLLSDRFSAERPKGSFSTLEIQRTEQGDSAMYLCASSLALPDTQYFGPGTRLTVL.

On this clonotype: Compared with germline, one end of the junction differs, possibly owing to a read error. V is TRBV6-6 and J is TRBJ2-7; D call uncertain. This CDR3 comprises 13 residues. Germline assignment: CDR1 MNHNY and CDR2 SVGAGI (reference sequence). DNA for the CDR3: TGTGCCAGCAGTAACTCCCAGACCTACGAGCAGTACTTC. It yields the protein CASSNSQTYEQYF.

In its sample, this clonotype was seen many times. This sequence joins TRBV29-1 and TRBJ2-7; weak D call: TRBD2 (6 bases). The V gene lost 1 base and the J gene lost 2 bases, with 9 bases spanning the gap. The germline CDR1 and CDR2 sequences are SQVTM and ANQGSEA. The CDR3 loop spans 13 amino acids. The CDR3 here is CSVEVAGTYEQYF. CDR3 sequence (DNA): TGCAGCGTTGAAGTGGCGGGGACCTACGAGCAGTACTTC.

V and J are TRBV20-1 and TRBJ2-5; 10 nucleotides align to TRBD2. The J call may be wrong; the DNA end is better matched by TRBJ2-7. CDR3 length: 15 amino acids. Germline V lookup: CDR1 DFQATT, CDR2 SNEGSKA (reference sequence). The CDR3 DNA sequence: TGCAGTGCCCCCCCGGCTAGCGGGAGAGTGTACGAGCAGTACTTC. Encoded protein: CSAPPASGRVYEQYF.

The chain has TRBV28 and TRBJ2-4, with 7 bases that match TRBD1. V lost 3 bases to trimming and J lost 2 bases; unmatched junction nucleotides: 4. Germline values: CDR1 MDHEN, CDR2 SYDVKM. This CDR3 has 15 amino acids. CDR3 sequence reads: CASSFRTGTKNIQYF. The DNA of the CDR3 is TGTGCCAGCAGTTTCCGGACAGGAACCAAAAACATTCAGTACTTC.

This sequence joins TRBV7-8 and TRBJ2-5, with D possibly matching TRBD2 (5 bases). The V end lost 0 bases, the J end lost 3 bases, and 23 bases lay between the germline ends. Germline assignment: CDR1 SGHVS and CDR2 FQNEAQ. The CDR3 totals 19 residues. The CDR3 nucleotides read TGTGCCAGCAGCTTAGCATTATCAGGACTGCCCATTACTAAAGAGACCCAGTACTTC. As protein: CASSLALSGLPITKETQYF.

This clonotype was found a few times. The J gene is TRBJ2-5, the V gene TRBV14; D ambiguous. The J call may not be correct, given that the DNA end is closer to TRBJ2-7. CDR1 and CDR2 (germline): SGHDN, FVKESK. This CDR3 region has 14 residues. CDR3 protein: CASSQDWAGGEQYF. In DNA, the CDR3 is TGTGCCAGCAGCCAAGATTGGGCAGGCGGCGAGCAGTACTTC.

The V call is TRBV6-6, the J call TRBJ2-4; D ambiguous. Germline V lookup: CDR1 MNHNY, CDR2 SVGAGI (reference sequence). CDR3 length: 12 amino acids. The V end lost 5 bases, the J end lost 13 bases, and 15 bases lay between the germline ends. For the CDR3, the DNA is TGTGCCAGCAGTGCGATCGGTCTGCCCCAGTACTTC. Its translation is CASSAIGLPQYF.